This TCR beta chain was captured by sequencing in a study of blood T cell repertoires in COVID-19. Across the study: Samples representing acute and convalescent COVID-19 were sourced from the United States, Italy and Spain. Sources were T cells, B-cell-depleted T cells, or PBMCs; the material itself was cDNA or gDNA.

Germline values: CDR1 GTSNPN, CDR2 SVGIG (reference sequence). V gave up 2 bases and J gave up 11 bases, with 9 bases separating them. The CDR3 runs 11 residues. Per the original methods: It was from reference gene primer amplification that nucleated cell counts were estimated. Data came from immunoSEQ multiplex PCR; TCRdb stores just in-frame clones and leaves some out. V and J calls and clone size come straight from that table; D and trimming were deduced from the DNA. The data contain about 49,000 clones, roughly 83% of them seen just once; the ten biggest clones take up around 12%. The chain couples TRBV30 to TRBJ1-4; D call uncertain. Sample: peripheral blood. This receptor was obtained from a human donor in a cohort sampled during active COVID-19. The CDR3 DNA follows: TGTGCCTGGAGTTCAGGAAATAAACTGTTTTTT. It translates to CAWSSGNKLFF.